This T cell receptor (beta chain) originates from a study of EBV T-cell therapy then PD-1 blockade in nasopharyngeal carcinoma (dated by TCRdb to about 2021). The sample's treatment or condition label, in plain terms: AdE1-LMPpoly-expanded autologous EBV-specific T-cell therapy followed by anti-PD-1 nivolumab. Looking up the germline V gene yields CDR1 SGHDT and CDR2 YYEEEE. The CDR3, from cysteine to phenylalanine, totals 16 residues. The sequence is cut down to CDR3 DNA, 48 bases in frame from base 1. The germline ends are 10 bases apart after V is trimmed by 0 bases and J by 0 bases. Genomic DNA was extracted from sorted cells using the Qiagen DNeasy Kit. The immunoSEQ platform was used for deep sequencing of the TCR beta chain. Under the source paper's analysis protocol: The immunoSEQ Analyzer software was used to analyze the repertoire data. TCRdb obtained this table from immuneACCESS and retained in-frame rearrangements with V and J assigned. These tables miss some clones; where compared with another copy, unresolved V genes account for less than half of the shortfall, and the remainder is unexplained. That table supplies the V and J calls and clone size; D and trimming were determined from the DNA. The table for this sample lists roughly 21,000 clones; about 87% of them were counted only once. Around 30% of the sample goes to the ten largest clones.

Comment on this clone: This receptor's antigen is unknown. Base qualities are missing; no much larger clone stands one base away.

The starting material was CD8+ T cells from blood, obtained around day 60 from a patient whose treatment included autologous EBV-specific T cells and nivolumab. The rearrangement joined TRBV5-6 to TRBJ1-5, with TRBD1 as a weak D call on 5 bases. The TCR comes from a man in his forties or fifties with nasopharyngeal carcinoma. The DNA sequence is TGTGCCAGCAGCTTGGATGGGGGATATAGCAATCAGCCCCAGCATTTT. It translates as CASSLDGGYSNQPQHF.